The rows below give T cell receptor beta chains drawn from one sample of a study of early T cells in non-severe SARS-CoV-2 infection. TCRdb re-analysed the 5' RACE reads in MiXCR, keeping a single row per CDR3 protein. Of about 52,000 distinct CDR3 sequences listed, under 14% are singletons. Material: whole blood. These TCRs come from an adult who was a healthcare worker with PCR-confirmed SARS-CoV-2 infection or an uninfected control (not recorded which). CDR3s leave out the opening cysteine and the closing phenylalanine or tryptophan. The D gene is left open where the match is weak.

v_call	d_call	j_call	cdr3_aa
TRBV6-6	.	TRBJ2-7	ASSPLAYEQY
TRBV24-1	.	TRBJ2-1	ATSDPTRHEQF
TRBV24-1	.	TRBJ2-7	ATSDWDFVSSSYEQY
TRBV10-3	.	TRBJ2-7	AIRAGVSSYEQY
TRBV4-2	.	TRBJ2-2	ASSQVSTEELF
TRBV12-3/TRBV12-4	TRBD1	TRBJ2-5	ASSTFGQGQKLETQY
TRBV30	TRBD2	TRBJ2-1	AWSVRLAGSNEQF
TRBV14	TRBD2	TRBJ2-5	ASSPGWTSPRETQY
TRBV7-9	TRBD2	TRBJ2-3	ASSLTSVGDTQY
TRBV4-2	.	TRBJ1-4	ASSQETGPRKLF
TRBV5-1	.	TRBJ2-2	ASSSGDSTNTGELF
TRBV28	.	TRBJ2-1	ASSSNEQF
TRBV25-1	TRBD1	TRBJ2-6	ASSELTGPGANVLT
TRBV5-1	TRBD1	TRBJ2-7	ASSLGTGGVEQY
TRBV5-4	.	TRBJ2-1	ASSLESLREQF
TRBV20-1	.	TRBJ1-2	SARDPVGGGYGYT
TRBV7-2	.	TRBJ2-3	ASSSSRGRGNTQY
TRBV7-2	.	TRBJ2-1	ASSFRSGRREQF
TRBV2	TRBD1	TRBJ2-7	ASQGQGEQY
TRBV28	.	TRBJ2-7	ASSARTDSYEQY
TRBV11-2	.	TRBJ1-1	ASSLSGVANTEAF
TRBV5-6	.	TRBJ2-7	ASSLGGRYEQY
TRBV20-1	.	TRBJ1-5	SAHQGNQPQH
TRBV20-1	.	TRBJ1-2	SAKVSGLNYGYT
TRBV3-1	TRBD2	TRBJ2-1	ASSQVAAGALYNEQF
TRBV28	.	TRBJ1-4	ASRGTPNEKLF
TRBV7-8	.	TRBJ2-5	ASSPRTARGQTQY
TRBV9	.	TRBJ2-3	ASSVDRAGDTQY
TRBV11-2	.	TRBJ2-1	ASSPSAGNSYNEQF
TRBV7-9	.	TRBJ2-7	ASSRPVRVGEQY
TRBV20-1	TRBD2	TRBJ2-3	SASLAGLAGEDTQY
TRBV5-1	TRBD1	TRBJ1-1	ASSLRGTEDTEAF
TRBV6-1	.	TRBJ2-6	ASSELPGANVLT
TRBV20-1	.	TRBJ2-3	SAVEGPTDTQY